This T cell receptor (beta chain) was observed in a study of shared clonotypes between healthy human individuals. The input for sorted-subset replicate PCRs was 200 to 250 ng DNA, tens of thousands of T cell genomes. TCRdb keeps only in-frame clones here, not all; method: immunoSEQ multiplex PCR. The sample holds about 2.4 million clones, under 95% seen once. General study findings and limits: Naive subsets typically showed greater estimated richness than memory subsets.

Germline V CDR1 and CDR2: SGHTS, YDEGEE. V was cut by 0 bases and J by 5 bases, with 14 bases left in between. The CDR3 is made up of 15 amino acids. On this clone: The target antigen is unknown.

Sequenced input: naive CD4+ T cells from PBMCs. Sample subset: CD45RA+ positively selected. The receptor was isolated from a man aged 18 to 29 in good health. Some clones in this sample may be carry-over from other donors' samples. The gene calls are TRBV5-8 and TRBJ2-5; maybe TRBD2 (5 bases). CDR3 residues: CASSLAISAFETQYF. CDR3 nucleotides: TGTGCCAGCAGCTTGGCGATTAGCGCGTTCGAGACCCAGTACTTC.